These 4 T cell receptor beta chains originate from one sample sequenced in a study of OX40 agonist ivuxolimab in advanced cancers. Produced via immunoSEQ multiplex PCR; TCRdb's table is partial and in-frame only. The profile covers 90,000 to 150,000 clones, with 85% to 90% appearing a single time and about 0.55% taken by the ten largest. Source: CD4+ or CD8+ T cells sorted from blood, taken in a trial of the OX40 agonist ivuxolimab. The source of these receptors is an adult with an advanced solid tumor such as melanoma, head and neck, liver or kidney cancer.

The CDR3 sequence: CASSLAGTSLETQYF. Here the CDR3 DNA reads TGTGCCAGCAGCTTGGCCGGGACTAGCCTTGAGACCCAGTACTTC. The V call is TRBV5-4, the J call TRBJ2-5; 9 nucleotides align to TRBD2. Germline V gene data show CDR1 as SGHNT and CDR2 as YYREEE (reference sequence). The V and J ends lost 0 bases and 5 bases, in that order; junction bases with no gene match: 5. CDR3 length: 15 residues.

V is TRBV5-6 and J is TRBJ2-7; D not resolved. V was clipped by 0 bases and J by 6 bases, with 7 bases between them. The CDR3 extends over 12 amino acids. The germline CDR1 and CDR2 sequences are SGHDT and YYEEEE. The CDR3 is CASSLGQPEQYF. CDR3 DNA sequence: TGTGCCAGCAGCTTGGGGCAGCCCGAGCAGTACTTC.

The chain links TRBV6-5 to TRBJ2-7, with 9 bases fitting TRBD1. The CDR3 has 16 amino acids. Unmatched junction bases numbered 12, after V lost 6 bases and J lost 3 bases. Germline CDR1 reads MNHEY; CDR2 reads SVGAGI. The CDR3 nucleotides are TGTGCCAGCAGCTACGCAAAGGGACAGGGAGGCTACGAGCAGTACTTC. Translation: CASSYAKGQGGYEQYF.

The chain is built from TRBV28 and TRBJ2-5; TRBD2 aligns across 7 bases. CDR3 length: 16 amino acids. V gave up 4 bases and J gave up 2 bases; unmatched junction bases: 10. Germline loops: CDR1 MDHEN, CDR2 SYDVKM. The CDR3 bases are TGTGCCAGCAGTTCCCCCGCTAGCGGCCATCAAGAGACCCAGTACTTC. It codes for CASSSPASGHQETQYF. Full variable domain (rest looked up from reference TRBV28 and TRBJ2-5): DVKVTQSSRYLVKRTGEKVFLECVQDMDHENMFWYRQDPGLGLRLIYFSYDVKMKEKGDIPEGYSVSREKKERFSLILESASTNQTSMYLCASSSPASGHQETQYFGPGTRLLVL.